This T cell receptor (beta chain) comes out of a study of blood T cell repertoires in COVID-19. Study-wide background: Acute and convalescent COVID-19 samples came from the United States, Italy and Spain. PBMCs, B-cell-depleted T cells, or T cells provided the cDNA or gDNA that made up the material.

The CDR3 has 18 residues. Germline V lookup: CDR1 WNHNN, CDR2 SYGVQD (reference sequence). V shed 9 bases, J shed 7 bases, and the junction held 22 bases outside the gene matches. Generated by immunoSEQ multiplex PCR, the TCRdb table keeps only in-frame clones and is missing some. In the table there are fewer than 70,000 clones, 60% to 85% of which are singletons. Sequenced input: peripheral blood. The sequence was collected from a human donor in a cohort sampled during active COVID-19. This sequence joins TRBV10-1 and TRBJ1-4; 8 bases are shared with TRBD1. CDR3 nucleotide sequence: TGCGCCAGACTATCCCCTCTCCGAGACAGGGGCCCAATTGAAAAACTGTTTTTT. Protein sequence: CARLSPLRDRGPIEKLFF.